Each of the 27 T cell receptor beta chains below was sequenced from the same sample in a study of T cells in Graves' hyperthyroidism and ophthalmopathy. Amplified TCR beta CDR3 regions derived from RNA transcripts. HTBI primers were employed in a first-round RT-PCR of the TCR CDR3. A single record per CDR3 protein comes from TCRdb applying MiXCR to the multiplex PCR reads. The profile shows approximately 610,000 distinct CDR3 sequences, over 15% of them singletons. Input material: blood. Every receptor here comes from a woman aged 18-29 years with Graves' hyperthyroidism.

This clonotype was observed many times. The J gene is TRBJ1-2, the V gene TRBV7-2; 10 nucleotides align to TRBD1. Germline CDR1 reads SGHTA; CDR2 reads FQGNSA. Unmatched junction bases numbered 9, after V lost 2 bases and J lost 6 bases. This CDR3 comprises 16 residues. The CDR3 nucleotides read TGTGCCAGCAGCTTATTATTTCAGGGGACAGGGGATGGCTACACCTTC. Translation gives CASSLLFQGTGDGYTF. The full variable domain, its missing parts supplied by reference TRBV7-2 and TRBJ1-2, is GAGVSQSPSNKVTEKGKDVELRCDPISGHTALYWYRQSLGQGLEFLIYFQGNSAPDKSGLPSDRFSAERTGGSVSTLTIQRTQQEDSAVYLCASSLLFQGTGDGYTFGSGTRLTVV.

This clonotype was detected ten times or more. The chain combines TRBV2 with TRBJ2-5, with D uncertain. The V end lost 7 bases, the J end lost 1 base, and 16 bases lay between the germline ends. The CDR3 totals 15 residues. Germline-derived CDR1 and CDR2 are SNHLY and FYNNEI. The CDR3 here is CASIESRHTQETQYF. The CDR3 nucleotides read TGTGCCAGCATCGAGTCAAGGCACACCCAAGAGACCCAGTACTTC.

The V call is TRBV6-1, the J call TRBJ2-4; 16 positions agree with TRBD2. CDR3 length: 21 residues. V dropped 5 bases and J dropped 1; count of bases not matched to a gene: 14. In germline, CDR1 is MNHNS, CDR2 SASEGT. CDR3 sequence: CASSLKEKGTSGGGAKNIQYF. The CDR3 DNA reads TGTGCCAGCAGTCTAAAAGAAAAAGGGACTAGCGGGGGGGGGGCCAAAAACATTCAGTACTTC.

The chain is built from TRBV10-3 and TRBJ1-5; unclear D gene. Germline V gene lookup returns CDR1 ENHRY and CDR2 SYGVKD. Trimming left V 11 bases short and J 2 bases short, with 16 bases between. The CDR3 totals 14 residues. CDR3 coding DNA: TGTGCCTCCCAGTCGGATATGGGCAATCAGCCCCAGCATTTT. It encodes CASQSDMGNQPQHF.

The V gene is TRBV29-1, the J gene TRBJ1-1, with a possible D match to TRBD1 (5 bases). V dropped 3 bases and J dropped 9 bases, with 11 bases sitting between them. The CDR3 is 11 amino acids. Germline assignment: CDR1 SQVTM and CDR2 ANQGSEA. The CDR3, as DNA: TGCAGCGTTGACAGGGAAGGAAAAGCTTTCTTT. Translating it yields CSVDREGKAFF.

For the CDR3, the DNA is TGTGCCAGCAGCGGGGACACCTCTCGTAATGAAAAACTGTTTTTT. Translated, it gives CASSGDTSRNEKLFF. V and J are TRBV9 and TRBJ1-4; possible D gene TRBD1, 6 bases. Germline CDR1 SGDLS, CDR2 YYNGEE. The CDR3 length is 15 residues. V gave up 3 bases and J gave up 4 bases, with 13 bases separating them.

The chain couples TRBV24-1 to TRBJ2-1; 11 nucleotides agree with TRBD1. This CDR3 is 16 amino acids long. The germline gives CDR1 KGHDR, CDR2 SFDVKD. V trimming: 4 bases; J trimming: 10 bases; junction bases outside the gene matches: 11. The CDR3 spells CATSDRTGGAIWEQFF. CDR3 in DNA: TGTGCCACCAGTGACCGGACAGGGGGCGCGATATGGGAGCAGTTCTTC.

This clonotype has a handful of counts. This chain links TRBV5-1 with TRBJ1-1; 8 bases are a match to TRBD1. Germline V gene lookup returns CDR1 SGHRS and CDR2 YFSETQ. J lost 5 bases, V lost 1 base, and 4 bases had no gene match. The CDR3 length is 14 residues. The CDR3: CASSLLQGGTEAFF. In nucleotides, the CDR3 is TGCGCCAGCAGCTTGCTACAGGGGGGTACTGAAGCTTTCTTT.

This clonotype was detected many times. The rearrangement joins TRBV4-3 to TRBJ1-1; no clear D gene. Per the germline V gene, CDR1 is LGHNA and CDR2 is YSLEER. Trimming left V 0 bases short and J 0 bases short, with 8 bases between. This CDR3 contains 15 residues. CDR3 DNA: TGCGCCAGCAGCCAAGAAGCGGCGGTGAACACTGAAGCTTTCTTT. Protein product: CASSQEAAVNTEAFF.

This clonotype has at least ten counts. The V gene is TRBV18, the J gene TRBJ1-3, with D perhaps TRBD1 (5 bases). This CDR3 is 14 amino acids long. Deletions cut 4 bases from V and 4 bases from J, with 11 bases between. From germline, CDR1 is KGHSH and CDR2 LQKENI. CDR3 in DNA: TGTGCCAGCTCACTCGGGGGATTCGGAAACACCATATATTTT. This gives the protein CASSLGGFGNTIYF.

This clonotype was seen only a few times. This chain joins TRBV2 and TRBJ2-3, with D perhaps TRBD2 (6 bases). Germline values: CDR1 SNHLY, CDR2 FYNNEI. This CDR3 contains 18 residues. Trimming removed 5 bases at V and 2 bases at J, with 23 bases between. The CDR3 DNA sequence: TGTGCCAGCAGTTACTCGGGACTCCCGGAGAGGACCACAGATACGCAGTATTTT. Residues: CASSYSGLPERTTDTQYF.

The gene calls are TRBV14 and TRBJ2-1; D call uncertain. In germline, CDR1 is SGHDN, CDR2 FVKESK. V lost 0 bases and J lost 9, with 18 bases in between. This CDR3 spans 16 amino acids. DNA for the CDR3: TGTGCCAGCAGCCAAGATTTTTACGGCTCCCGTGGTGAGCAGTTCTTC. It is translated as CASSQDFYGSRGEQFF.

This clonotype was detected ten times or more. CDR3 sequence (DNA): TGTGCCAGCAGCTTAGATAAGCTAGCGGGGGACCAAGAGACCCAGTACTTC. This sequence encodes CASSLDKLAGDQETQYF. J is TRBJ2-5 and V is TRBV11-2, with TRBD2 matching over 10 bases. There are 17 residues in the CDR3. J gave up 0 bases and V 0 bases, and 4 bases lay outside the gene matches. Germline CDR1 and CDR2: SGHAT and FQNNGV.

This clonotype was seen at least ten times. The CDR3 nucleotides read TGTGCCTTCACGGCCCTAGACGAGCAGTACTTC. This encodes CAFTALDEQYF. The chain recombines TRBV30 with TRBJ2-7; D call uncertain. The CDR3 consists of 11 residues. The germline gives CDR1 GTSNPN, CDR2 SVGIG (reference sequence). Trimming pared 7 bases from V and 5 bases from J, leaving 12 bases between.

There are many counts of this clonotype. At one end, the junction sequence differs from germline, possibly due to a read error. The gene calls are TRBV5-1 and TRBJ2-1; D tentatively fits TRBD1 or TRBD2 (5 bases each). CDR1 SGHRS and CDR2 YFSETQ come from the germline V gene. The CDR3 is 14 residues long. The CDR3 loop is CASSLQGPYNEQFF. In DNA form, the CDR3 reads TGTGCCAGCAGTCTTCAGGGACCCTACAATGAGCAGTTCTTC.

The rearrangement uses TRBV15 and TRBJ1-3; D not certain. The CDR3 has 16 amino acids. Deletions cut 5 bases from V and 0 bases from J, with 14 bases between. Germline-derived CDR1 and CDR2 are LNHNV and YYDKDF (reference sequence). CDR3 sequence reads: CATSSRSQSSGNTIYF. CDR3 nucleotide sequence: TGTGCCACCAGCTCCCGATCCCAGAGCTCTGGAAACACCATATATTTT.

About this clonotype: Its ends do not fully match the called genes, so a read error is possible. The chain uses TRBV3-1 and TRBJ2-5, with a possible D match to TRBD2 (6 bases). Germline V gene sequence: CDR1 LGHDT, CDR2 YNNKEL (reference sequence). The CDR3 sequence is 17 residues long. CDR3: CASSQDWGENYQETRYF. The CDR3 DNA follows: TGTGCCAGCAGCCAAGATTGGGGGGAGAATTACCAAGAGACCCGGTACTTC.

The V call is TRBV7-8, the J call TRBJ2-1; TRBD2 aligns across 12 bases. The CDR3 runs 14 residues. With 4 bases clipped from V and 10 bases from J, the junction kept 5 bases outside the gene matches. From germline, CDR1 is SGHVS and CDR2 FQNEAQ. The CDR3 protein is CASSSSGRASEQFF. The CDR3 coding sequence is TGTGCCAGCAGCTCTAGCGGGAGGGCCTCGGAGCAGTTCTTC.

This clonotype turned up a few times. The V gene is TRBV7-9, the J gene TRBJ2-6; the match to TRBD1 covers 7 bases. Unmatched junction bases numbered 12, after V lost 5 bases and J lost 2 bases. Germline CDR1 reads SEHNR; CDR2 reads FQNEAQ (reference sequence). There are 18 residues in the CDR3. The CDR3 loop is CASSLRSTGKPGANVLTF. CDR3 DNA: TGTGCCAGCAGCCTCCGATCGACAGGGAAACCTGGGGCCAACGTCCTGACTTTC.

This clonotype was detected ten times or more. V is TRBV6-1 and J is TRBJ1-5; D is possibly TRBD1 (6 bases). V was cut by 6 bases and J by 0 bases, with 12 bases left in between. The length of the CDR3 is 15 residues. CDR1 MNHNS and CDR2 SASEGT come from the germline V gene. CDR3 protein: CASSEGGLSNQPQHF. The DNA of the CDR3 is TGTGCCAGCAGCGAGGGGGGGCTTAGCAATCAGCCCCAGCATTTT.

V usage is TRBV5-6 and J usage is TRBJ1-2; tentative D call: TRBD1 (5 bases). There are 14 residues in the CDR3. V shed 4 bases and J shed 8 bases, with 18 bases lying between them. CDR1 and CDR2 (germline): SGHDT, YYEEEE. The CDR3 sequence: CASSVGRGTGGYTF. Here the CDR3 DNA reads TGTGCCAGCAGCGTTGGGCGTGGGACGGGCGGCTACACCTTC.

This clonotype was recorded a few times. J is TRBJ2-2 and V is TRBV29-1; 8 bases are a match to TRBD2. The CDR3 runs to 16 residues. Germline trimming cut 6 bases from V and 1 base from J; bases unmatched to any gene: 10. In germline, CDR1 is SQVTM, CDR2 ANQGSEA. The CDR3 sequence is CSVHIPRGVNTGELFF. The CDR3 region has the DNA TGCAGCGTCCACATTCCGCGGGGGGTGAACACCGGGGAGCTGTTTTTT.

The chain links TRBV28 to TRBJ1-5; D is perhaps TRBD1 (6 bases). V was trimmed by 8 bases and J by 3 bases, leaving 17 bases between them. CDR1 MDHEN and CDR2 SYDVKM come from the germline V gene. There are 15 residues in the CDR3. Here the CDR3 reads CASASQGRNNQPQHF. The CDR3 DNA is TGTGCCAGCGCCTCCCAGGGGCGCAACAATCAGCCCCAGCATTTT.

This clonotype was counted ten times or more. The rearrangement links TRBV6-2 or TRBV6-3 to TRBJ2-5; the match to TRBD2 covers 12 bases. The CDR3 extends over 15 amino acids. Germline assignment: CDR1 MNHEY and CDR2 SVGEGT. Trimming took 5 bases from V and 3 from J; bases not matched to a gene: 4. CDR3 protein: CASSGGLAGKETQYF. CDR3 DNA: TGTGCCAGCAGTGGCGGACTAGCGGGGAAAGAGACCCAGTACTTC.

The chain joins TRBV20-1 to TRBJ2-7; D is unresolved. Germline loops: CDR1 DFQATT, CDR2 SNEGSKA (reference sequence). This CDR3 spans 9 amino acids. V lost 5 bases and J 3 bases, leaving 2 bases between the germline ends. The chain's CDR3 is CSAGYEQYF. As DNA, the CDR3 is TGCAGTGCTGGCTACGAGCAGTACTTC.

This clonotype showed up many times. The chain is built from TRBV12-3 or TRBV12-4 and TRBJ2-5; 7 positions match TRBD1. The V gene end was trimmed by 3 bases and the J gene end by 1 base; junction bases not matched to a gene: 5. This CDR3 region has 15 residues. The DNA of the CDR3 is TGTGCCAGCAGTTTTGTCAGGGGGAGCCAAGAGACCCAGTACTTC. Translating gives CASSFVRGSQETQYF.

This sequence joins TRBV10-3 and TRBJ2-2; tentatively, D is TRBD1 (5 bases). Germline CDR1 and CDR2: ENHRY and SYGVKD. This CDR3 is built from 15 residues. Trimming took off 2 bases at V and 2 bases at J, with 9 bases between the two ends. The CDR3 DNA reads TGTGCCATCAGTGAGGACAGACCAAACACCGGGGAGCTGTTTTTT. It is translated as CAISEDRPNTGELFF.